This TCR beta chain appears in the sequencing data of a study of B cell selection in AIRE deficiency. Study outcomes and limitations: Patient Tconv and Treg cells showed healthy-like TCRBV usage, CDR3 length, diversity. Of 3,500 to 4,000 shared Treg TCRbeta sequences, roughly 32% were healthy-donor-only and roughly 10% patient-only. About 30% of healthy-shared Treg TCRbeta sequences appeared in patient Tconv cells.

Produced via immunoSEQ multiplex PCR; TCRdb's table is partial and in-frame only. The top ten clones hold approximately 0.2% of a sample with some 25,000 clones, approximately 97% of them seen once. Germline-derived CDR1 and CDR2 are MGHDK and SYGVNS. Between the trimmed V and J ends, which lost 1 base and 6 bases, there was a span of 8 bases. This CDR3 is built from 13 residues. Sorting defined conventional CD4 T cells as CD4+CD127+. As to this clone: What it binds is not known.

The chain has TRBV25-1 and TRBJ2-3; D gene unclear. This sequence originates from a human donor with AIRE deficiency. The sample taken for sequencing was conventional CD4+ T cells sorted from PBMCs. CDR3 in DNA: TGTGCCAGCAGTGAATGGGTGGCCGATACGCAGTATTTT. It translates to CASSEWVADTQYF. Based on the CDR3 plus reference TRBV25-1 and TRBJ2-3, the full variable domain is EADIYQTPRYLVIGTGKKITLECSQTMGHDKMYWYQQDPGMELHLIHYSYGVNSTEKGDLSSESTVSRIRTEHFPLTLESARPSHTSQYLCASSEWVADTQYFGPGTRLTVL.